The sequence of this T cell receptor (beta chain) was determined in a study of blood T cell repertoires in COVID-19. Study-level information: The origin of the acute and convalescent COVID-19 samples was the United States, Italy and Spain.

This clone was seen only a few times. The length of the CDR3 is 16 residues. V was clipped by 5 bases and J by 4 bases; unmatched bases: 9. Germline V gives CDR1 LNHNV, CDR2 YYDKDF (reference sequence). TCRdb's table, derived via immunoSEQ multiplex PCR, lists solely in-frame clones and lacks some. The sample has 200,000 to 250,000 clones; about three quarters are singletons. Sequenced input: peripheral blood. This clonotype originated in a woman in her 70s with acute or convalescent COVID-19. This rearrangement joins TRBV15 to TRBJ1-5; 9 bases agree with TRBD1. In DNA, the CDR3 is TGTGCCACCAGCCGGATACAGGGGGCCAGTAATCAGCCCCAGCATTTT. It yields the protein CATSRIQGASNQPQHF.